This TCR beta chain emerged from a study of T cell responses to AZD1222 COVID-19 vaccine. Study-level points and caveats: Nearly half of spike-specific TCRs reportedly target variant regions that are unmutated in the B.1.351 and B.1.1.7 variants. Only 5 or 6 people who got AZD1222 tested seropositive at baseline. No day 14 peak samples; only post-peak repertoires were characterized.

Repertoires were generated with immunoSEQ multiplex PCR, while TCRdb's copy carries only in-frame clones and drops some. The table has hundreds of thousands of clones, almost 95% seen once. A note on this clone: Its antigen is as yet unknown.

CDR3 size: 17 residues. Germline lookup yields CDR1 MGHRA and CDR2 YSYEKL. With V trimmed by 1 base and J by 2 bases, 6 bases remained unmatched. The sample consisted of peripheral blood, taken 28 days after the second AZD1222 dose. This chain uses TRBV4-1 with TRBJ2-1; 9 bases map to TRBD2. The receptor comes from an adult who received the AZD1222 COVID-19 vaccine. The CDR3 bases are TGCGCCAGCAGCCAAGGAGCGGCTAGCGGGACCTACAATGAGCAGTTCTTC. Its translation is CASSQGAASGTYNEQFF.